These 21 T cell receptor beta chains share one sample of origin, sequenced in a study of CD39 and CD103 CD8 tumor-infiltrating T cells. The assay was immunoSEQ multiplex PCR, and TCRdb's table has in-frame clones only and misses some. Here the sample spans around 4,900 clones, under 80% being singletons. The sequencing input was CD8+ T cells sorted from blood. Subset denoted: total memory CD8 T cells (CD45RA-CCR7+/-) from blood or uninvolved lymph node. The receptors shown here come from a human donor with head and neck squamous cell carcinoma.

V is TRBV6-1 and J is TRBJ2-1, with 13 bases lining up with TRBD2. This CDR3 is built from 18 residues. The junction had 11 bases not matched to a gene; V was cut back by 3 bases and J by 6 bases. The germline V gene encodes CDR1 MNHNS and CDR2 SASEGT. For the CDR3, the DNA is TGTGCCAGCAGTGAGCCCAGACTAGCGGGGGGTTTCTTCAATGAGCAGTTCTTC. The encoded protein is CASSEPRLAGGFFNEQFF.

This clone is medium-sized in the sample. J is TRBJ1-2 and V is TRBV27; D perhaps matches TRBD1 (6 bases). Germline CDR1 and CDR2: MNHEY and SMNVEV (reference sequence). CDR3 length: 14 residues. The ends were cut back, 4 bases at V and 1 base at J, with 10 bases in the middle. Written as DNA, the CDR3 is TGTGCCAGCAGTTCATACAGGGTTAACTATGGCTACACCTTC. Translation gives CASSSYRVNYGYTF.

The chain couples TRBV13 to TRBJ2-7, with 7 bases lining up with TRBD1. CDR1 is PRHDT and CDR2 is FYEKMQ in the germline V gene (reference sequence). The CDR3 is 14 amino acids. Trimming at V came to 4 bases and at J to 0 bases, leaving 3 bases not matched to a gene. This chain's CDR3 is CASSSQGYSYEQYF. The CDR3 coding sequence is TGTGCCAGCAGCTCACAGGGGTACTCCTACGAGCAGTACTTC.

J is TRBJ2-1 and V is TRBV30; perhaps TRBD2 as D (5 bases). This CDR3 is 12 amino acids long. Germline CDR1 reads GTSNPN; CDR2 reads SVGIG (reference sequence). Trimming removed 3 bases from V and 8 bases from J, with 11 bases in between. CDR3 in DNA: TGTGCCTGGAGCCCCACGGGATATGAGCAGTTCTTC. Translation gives CAWSPTGYEQFF.

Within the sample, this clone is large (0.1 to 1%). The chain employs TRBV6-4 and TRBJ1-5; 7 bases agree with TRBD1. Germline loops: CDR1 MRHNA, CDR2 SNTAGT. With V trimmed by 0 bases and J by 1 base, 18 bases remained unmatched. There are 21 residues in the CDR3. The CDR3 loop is CASSDSSKGGGGTRSNQPQHF. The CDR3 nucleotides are TGTGCCAGCAGTGACTCGAGTAAAGGGGGCGGTGGGACGAGAAGCAATCAGCCCCAGCATTTT.

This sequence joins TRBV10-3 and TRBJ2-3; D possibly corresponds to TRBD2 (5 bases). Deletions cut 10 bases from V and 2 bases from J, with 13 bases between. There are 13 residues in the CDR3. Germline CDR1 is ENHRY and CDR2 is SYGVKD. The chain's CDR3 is CASEEDSTDTQYF. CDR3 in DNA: TGTGCCAGCGAGGAGGATTCCACAGATACGCAGTATTTT.

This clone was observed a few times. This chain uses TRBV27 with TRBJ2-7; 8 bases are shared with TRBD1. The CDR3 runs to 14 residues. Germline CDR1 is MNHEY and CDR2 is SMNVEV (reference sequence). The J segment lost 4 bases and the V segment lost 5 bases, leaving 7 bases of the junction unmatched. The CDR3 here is CASSPIDRGYEQYF. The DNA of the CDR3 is TGTGCCAGCAGTCCAATCGACAGGGGATACGAGCAGTACTTC.

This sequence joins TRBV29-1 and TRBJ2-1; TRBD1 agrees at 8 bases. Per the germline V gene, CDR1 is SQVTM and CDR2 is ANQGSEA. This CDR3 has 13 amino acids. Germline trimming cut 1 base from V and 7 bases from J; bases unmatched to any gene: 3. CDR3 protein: CSVEVGQANEQFF. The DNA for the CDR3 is TGCAGCGTTGAAGTGGGACAGGCTAATGAGCAGTTCTTC.

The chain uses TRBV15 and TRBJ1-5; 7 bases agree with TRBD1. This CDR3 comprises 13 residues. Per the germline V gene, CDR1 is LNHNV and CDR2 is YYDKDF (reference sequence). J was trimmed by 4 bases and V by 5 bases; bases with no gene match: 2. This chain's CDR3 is CATSGTENQPQHF. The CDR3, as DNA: TGTGCCACCAGCGGGACAGAGAATCAGCCCCAGCATTTT.

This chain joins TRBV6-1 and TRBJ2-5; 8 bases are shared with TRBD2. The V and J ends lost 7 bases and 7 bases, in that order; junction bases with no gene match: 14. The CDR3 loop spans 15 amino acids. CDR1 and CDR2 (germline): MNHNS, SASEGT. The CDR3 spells CASTGVAGSTGTQYF. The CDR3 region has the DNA TGTGCCAGCACGGGGGTAGCGGGGTCGACGGGGACCCAGTACTTC.

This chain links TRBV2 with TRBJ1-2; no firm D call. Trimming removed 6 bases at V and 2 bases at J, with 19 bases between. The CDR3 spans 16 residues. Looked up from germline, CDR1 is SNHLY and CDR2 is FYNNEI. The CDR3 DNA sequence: TGTGCCAGCAGGCTGGGCACAGCGGCCCACAACTATGGCTACACCTTC. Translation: CASRLGTAAHNYGYTF.

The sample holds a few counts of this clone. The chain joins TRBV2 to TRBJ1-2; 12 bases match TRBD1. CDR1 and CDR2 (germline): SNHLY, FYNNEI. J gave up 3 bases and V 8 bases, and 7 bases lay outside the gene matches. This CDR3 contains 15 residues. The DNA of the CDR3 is TGTGCCAGCGGGGGGACAGGGGGCGCGTACTATGGCTACACCTTC. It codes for CASGGTGGAYYGYTF.

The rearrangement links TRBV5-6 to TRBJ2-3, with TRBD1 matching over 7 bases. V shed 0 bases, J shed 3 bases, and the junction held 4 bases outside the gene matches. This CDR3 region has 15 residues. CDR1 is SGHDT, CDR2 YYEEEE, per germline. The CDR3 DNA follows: TGTGCCAGCAGCTTGGGACAGGGCAAAACAGATACGCAGTATTTT. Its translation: CASSLGQGKTDTQYF.

CDR3 DNA: TGTGCCAGCAGTCCCCTGGGACAGGCGTACGAGCAGTACTTC. Amino acids: CASSPLGQAYEQYF. J is TRBJ2-7 and V is TRBV27; 8 bases fit TRBD1. Germline trimming cut 5 bases from V and 4 bases from J; bases unmatched to any gene: 7. The germline gives CDR1 MNHEY, CDR2 SMNVEV (reference sequence). This CDR3 comprises 14 residues.

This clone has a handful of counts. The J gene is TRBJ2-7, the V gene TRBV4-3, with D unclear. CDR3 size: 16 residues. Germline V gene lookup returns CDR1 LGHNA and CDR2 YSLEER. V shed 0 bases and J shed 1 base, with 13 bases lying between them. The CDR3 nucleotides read TGCGCCAGCAGCCAAGAGATCGACTCCCTATCCTACGAGCAGTACTTC. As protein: CASSQEIDSLSYEQYF.

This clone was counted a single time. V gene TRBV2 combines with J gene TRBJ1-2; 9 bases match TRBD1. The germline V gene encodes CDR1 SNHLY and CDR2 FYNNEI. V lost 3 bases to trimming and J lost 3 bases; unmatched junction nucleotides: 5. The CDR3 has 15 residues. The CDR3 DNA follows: TGTGCCAGCAGTGACCCCCGGGACAGGGACTATGGCTACACCTTC. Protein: CASSDPRDRDYGYTF.

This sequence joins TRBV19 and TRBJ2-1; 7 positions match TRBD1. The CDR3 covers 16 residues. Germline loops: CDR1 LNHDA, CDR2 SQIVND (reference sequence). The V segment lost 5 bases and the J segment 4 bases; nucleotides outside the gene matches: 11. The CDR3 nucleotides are TGTGCCAGTAGTCCCCACTTAGGGGGCCTGTACAATGAGCAGTTCTTC. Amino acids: CASSPHLGGLYNEQFF.

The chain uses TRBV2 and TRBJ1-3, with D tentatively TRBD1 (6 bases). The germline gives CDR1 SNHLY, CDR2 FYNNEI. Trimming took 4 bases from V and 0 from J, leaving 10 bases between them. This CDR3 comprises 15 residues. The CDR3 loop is CASSGLRGSGNTIYF. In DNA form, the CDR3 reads TGTGCCAGCAGTGGCCTCAGGGGCTCTGGAAACACCATATATTTT.

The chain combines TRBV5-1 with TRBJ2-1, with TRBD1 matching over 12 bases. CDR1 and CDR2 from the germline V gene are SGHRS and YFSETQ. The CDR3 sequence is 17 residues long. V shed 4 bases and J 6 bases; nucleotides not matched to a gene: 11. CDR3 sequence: CASSLPGTGGNPNEQFF. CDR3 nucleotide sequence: TGCGCCAGCAGCCTCCCCGGGACAGGGGGCAATCCCAATGAGCAGTTCTTC.

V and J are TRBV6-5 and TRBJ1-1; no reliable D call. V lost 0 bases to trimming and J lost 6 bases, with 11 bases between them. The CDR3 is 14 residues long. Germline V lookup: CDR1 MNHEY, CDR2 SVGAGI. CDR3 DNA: TGTGCCAGCAGTTACTCGAGTCTTAATTCTGAAGCTTTCTTT. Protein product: CASSYSSLNSEAFF.

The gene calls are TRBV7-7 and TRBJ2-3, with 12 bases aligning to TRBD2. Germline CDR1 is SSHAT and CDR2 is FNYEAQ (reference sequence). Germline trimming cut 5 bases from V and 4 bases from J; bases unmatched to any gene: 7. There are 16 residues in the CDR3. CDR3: CASSETSGGIPDTQYF. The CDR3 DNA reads TGTGCCAGCAGCGAAACTAGCGGGGGGATCCCAGATACGCAGTATTTT.